This T cell receptor beta chain was obtained from a study of T cells in Graves' hyperthyroidism and ophthalmopathy. General study points: Most thyroid clonotypes that were expanded above 0.001 also turned up in blood.

Orbital computed tomography, thyroid ultrasound, serum thyroxine and TRAb, and clinical symptoms together informed the diagnoses. The TCR beta CDR3 regions underwent amplification using RNA transcripts as the source. A first-round RT-PCR of the TCR CDR3 used the HTBI primer set. TCRdb re-derived calls from the multiplex PCR reads in MiXCR, one entry per CDR3 protein. In the table there are 500,000 to 550,000 distinct CDR3 sequences, 20% of which are singletons. A word on this clonotype: Antigen specificity is unknown.

This CDR3 has 15 residues. Germline V gives CDR1 SGHTA, CDR2 FQGTGA. V trimming: 5 bases; J trimming: 6 bases; junction bases outside the gene matches: 9. The chain has TRBV7-3 and TRBJ2-5, with 10 positions matching TRBD2. The sequence was collected from a man between 40 and 49 years old with Graves' ophthalmopathy. Sequenced material: blood. The CDR3, as DNA: TGTGCCAGCAGCCCAGCAGCGGGAGGGCAACAGACCCAGTACTTC. This encodes CASSPAAGGQQTQYF.